This T cell receptor (beta chain) stems from a study of shared clonotypes between healthy human individuals (TCRdb year 2020). In terms of the full investigation: A couple of women and a few men aged 18 to 49 years were included in the cohort. Per donor, leukapheresis produced somewhere between about 0.8 and 9 billion PBMCs. The study deeply sequenced blood TCR repertoires of about 5 healthy adults to estimate repertoire size and the extent of clonotype sharing between individuals. Different laboratories and diverse techniques were used to prepare libraries and sequence TCR repertoires, to increase sequencing depth and limit assay-specific biases. For each donor, three plates each were used for CD4 naive and CD4 memory, two plates were used for CD8 naive, and one plate was used for CD8 memory. Overall results and qualifications from the work: Pairwise subsampling indicated that sequencing depth was expected to affect the degree of clonotype sharing among donors. When a handful of donors were compared, the shared fraction of clonotypes was 5% to 6.5% for naive CD4, around 4% for naive CD8, 2% to 2.5% for memory CD4, and less than 0.45% for memory CD8. The small number of donors limited the genetic and exposure-history diversity represented. Naive subsets generally had larger estimated clonotype richness than memory subsets. Higher generation probabilities were observed for clonotypes shared by all four sorted-subset donors than for non-shared clonotypes. Sampling was restricted to blood, and TCR repertoires in tissue are likely to differ from TCR repertoires in blood. Incomplete sequencing was indicated by rarefaction of sorted-subset datasets, despite the large sequencing depth.

TCR CDR3 regions were amplified from genomic DNA by multiplex PCR using the deep immunoSEQ assay. For each cell subset, the extracted genomic DNA was distributed evenly across all wells of several immunoSEQ 96-well plates, and each plate served as one replicate. Each replicate PCR for sorted subsets received about 180 ng genomic DNA, equal to about 29,000 T cell genomes. Purified libraries were quantified with a Qubit 3.0 fluorometer, sized on a Bioanalyzer 2100, and re-quantified with the KAPA Library Quantification kit. A separate single-read 150-cycle Illumina NextSeq 550 flow cell was used to sequence each immunoSEQ 96-well plate. The paper's data handling went like this. The immunoSEQ output contained only junctional sequences without quality scores, so filtering could not match that applied to full-length reads. Sequences were annotated with PyIR, a Python wrapper for IgBLAST v1.9, and V/J genes and CDR3 were assigned using IMGT germline references. Reads were removed for weak V/J assignments (E-value above 1e-6), missing CDR3, stop codons, out-of-frame junctions, or ambiguous translated residues. V3J clonotypes were defined as sequences sharing an identical inferred V gene, J gene, and CDR3 amino acid sequence. Percentage overlap between repertoires was calculated by dividing the number of shared unique clonotypes by the size of the smaller repertoire. Richness of each repertoire was evaluated using RTK rarefaction, the Chao1 estimator, and Recon v2.1 estimates of unobserved clonotypes. Generation probabilities were computed with OLGA for all TCRbeta clonotypes obtained by the gDNA method from a handful of donors. Drawn from immuneACCESS, this table holds only the in-frame rearrangements with V and J called that TCRdb kept. Clones are partly lost; checked studies trace under half to an unresolved V gene and leave the rest unexplained. V, J and clone size derive from that table, while D and trimming were established from the DNA sequence. A total of about 2.1 million clones appear in this sample, more than 85% of them only once. The ten largest clones represent roughly 1.7% of the sample.

Turning to this clone: Its antigen is unknown. There are no base qualities to consult, and no much larger clone falls within one base.

For the CD8 naive samples, CD45RO-negative cells were positively selected for CCR7, yielding a CD45RA+CCR7+ population from which TemRA cells were excluded. The donors were healthy, HIV-negative adults with no recently reported acute infections or vaccinations. Only Caucasian adults living in Nashville, Tennessee, USA were represented among the donors. Blood was collected by leukapheresis, and PBMCs were isolated by Ficoll-Histopaque density gradient centrifugation and then cryopreserved in liquid nitrogen vapor phase. Analytical flow cytometry was used to check the purity and quantity of each magnetically sorted T cell population. Each sorted fraction had its genomic DNA isolated and then quantified by UV absorbance on a Nanodrop 2000c. V loses 6 bases of germline sequence and J loses 0 bases, and the interval between the two ends is 11 bases. From the cysteine through the phenylalanine, the CDR3 covers 14 amino acids. This entry keeps only the CDR3 DNA: 42 bases, framed from base 1. Taken from the germline V gene, the CDR1 and CDR2 loops are MNHEY and SVGAGI.

The chain is assembled from TRBV6-5 and TRBJ1-1; there is no confident call for the D gene. The sequencing sample was made of naive CD8+ T cells from PBMCs. Explained via the paper, the cell subset or site label denotes: CD45RA+CCR7+. The TCR was taken from a man aged 18 to 30 in good health. Some clones in this sample may be carry-over from other donors' samples. The nucleotide sequence reads as follows: TGTGCCAGCAGCTCCCCGAATATGAACACTGAAGCTTTCTTT. Its amino acids are CASSSPNMNTEAFF.